This TCR beta chain is drawn from a study of read filtering for tumor transcriptome and immune sequencing. The overall study: Among patients, 17 to 20 were male and about 15 female, aged about 47 to 80 (mean about 70). After DNase treatment, RNA was made into whole-transcriptome libraries. Study-wide results and caveats: The CD138-negative fraction was mixed bone marrow immune cells, not pure T cells. In IR-seq, single-read clonotypes were approximately 83% of clonotypes but approximately 4% of reads.

The CDR3 has 13 amino acids. CDR1 and CDR2 from the germline V gene are DFQATT and SNEGSKA (reference sequence). Worth noting for this clonotype: What it binds is unknown. One junction end disagrees with the germline gene, perhaps due to a read error.

Molecular barcoded adaptors covering alpha/delta and beta/gamma chains were used on 400 ng RNA. MiXCR was run by TCRdb on the reads, yielding one entry per CDR3 protein. The sample lists roughly 25,000 distinct CDR3 sequences, about an eighth occurring once. Sequenced input: a population of CD138-negative cells sorted from bone marrow. J is TRBJ2-7 and V is TRBV20-1, with TRBD2 as a possible D gene (6 bases). This receptor was taken from a donor aged 40 or older with multiple myeloma. The CDR3 here is CSTKHGGPNEQYF. The CDR3 DNA is TGCAGTACCAAGCACGGGGGTCCGAACGAGCAGTACTTT.